The following is a T cell receptor beta chain sequence with its context. Authors' data handling: Reference gene primer amplification gave nucleated cell count estimates. Produced via immunoSEQ multiplex PCR; TCRdb's table is partial and in-frame only. The V and J calls and the clone size are those of that table, but D and trimming were determined from the DNA. The sample holds 400,000 to 550,000 clones; about 89% are singletons and the top ten take approximately 4.3%. The CDR3 spans 23 residues. CDR1 SGDLS and CDR2 YYNGEE come from the germline V gene. The ends lost 0 bases at V and 0 bases at J; junction bases unmatched: 23. This sample was included in a study of blood T cell repertoires in COVID-19. Study information: COVID-19 samples collected from the United States, Italy and Spain covered acute and convalescent phases. Sources were T cells, B-cell-depleted T cells, or PBMCs; the material itself was cDNA or gDNA.

Sequences were obtained from peripheral blood. J is TRBJ1-3 and V is TRBV9, with 8 bases identical to TRBD1. The TCR was taken from a woman aged 25 to 39 with acute or convalescent COVID-19. CDR3 DNA: TGTGCCAGCAGCGTAGAATTACTACCCTATGGGACAGGTCGTTTGTCCTCTGGAAACACCATATATTTT. It yields the protein CASSVELLPYGTGRLSSGNTIYF.